This passage covers 6 T cell receptor beta chains from one sample sequenced in a study of metastatic and nonmetastatic thyroid tumors. Each patient came to thyroid surgery without any prior treatment (of any kind). Via MiXCR, TCRdb re-called the PCR reads. This table holds tens of thousands of clones, 23% found once. The specimen sequenced was blood. The receptors originated from a female donor with papillary thyroid cancer or a benign thyroid nodule (not recorded which). Some clones in this sample may be carry-over from other donors' samples.

This clone was detected ten times or more. The V call is TRBV4-1, the J call TRBJ2-1, with D tentatively TRBD1 or TRBD2 (6 bases each). Germline V gene sequence: CDR1 MGHRA, CDR2 YSYEKL. The CDR3 length is 16 residues. V lost 0 bases, J lost 4 bases, and 13 bases lay in between. The CDR3 nucleotides read TGCGCCAGCAGCCAAGACAGGACGGGGGCGTACAATGAGCAGTTCTTC. Amino acid sequence: CASSQDRTGAYNEQFF.

This chain uses TRBV19 with TRBJ2-1; TRBD2 matches at 12 bases. The CDR3 loop spans 14 amino acids. Trimming removed 5 bases from V and 8 bases from J; junction bases left unmatched: 4. Germline CDR1 LNHDA, CDR2 SQIVND (reference sequence). The CDR3 sequence: CASSLAGGSHEQFF. DNA for the CDR3: TGTGCCAGTAGTCTAGCGGGAGGGTCCCATGAGCAGTTCTTC.

This clone was seen at least ten times. The J gene is TRBJ2-1, the V gene TRBV10-1; 8 nucleotides align to TRBD2. The CDR3 has 13 amino acids. Looked up from germline, CDR1 is WNHNN and CDR2 is SYGVQD (reference sequence). J was trimmed by 9 bases and V by 3 bases; bases with no gene match: 4. This CDR3 reads CASSERREAEQFF. The CDR3 coding sequence is TGCGCCAGCAGTGAACGGCGGGAGGCTGAGCAGTTCTTC.

For this clone: It may be a read error: a sequence one base away is much more abundant. This sample also contains other DNA sequences that code for the same CDR3. The rearrangement joins TRBV20-1 to TRBJ2-3, with TRBD1 matching 8 bases. This CDR3 region has 14 residues. Germline lookup yields CDR1 DFQATT and CDR2 SNEGSKA (reference sequence). The CDR3 spells CSAEPGPGTGTQYF. As DNA, the CDR3 is TGCAGTGCAGAACCTGGCCCAGGGACAGGTACGCAGTATTTT.

This clone has more than one count but fewer than ten. A single base separates this from a much larger clone, so it may be a read error. The chain joins TRBV4-1 to TRBJ1-1; no clear D. CDR1 and CDR2 (germline): MGHRA, YSYEKL. V lost 4 bases to trimming and J lost 8 bases, with 32 bases between them. The CDR3 extends over 19 amino acids. The CDR3 reads CASSPTPPLASGILPEAFF. The CDR3 DNA is TGCGCCAGCAGCCCCACGCCTCCTCTCGCGTCCGGCATCCTGCCCGAAGCTTTCTTT.

About this clone itself: At one end the junction does not follow the germline gene, possibly because of a read error. This chain connects TRBV6-5 to TRBJ1-1; 7 bases fit TRBD1. There are 17 residues in the CDR3. CDR1 and CDR2 (germline): MNHEY, SVGAGI. CDR3 nucleotide sequence: TGTGCCAGCAGTTTAATGGACTTCGACAGGGCGTGCACTGACGCTTTCTTT. Translating gives CASSLMDFDRACTDAFF.